The following is a T cell receptor beta chain sequence with its context. No antigen is known for it. The data derive from a study of glioma-infiltrating T cells after dendritic cell vaccination. Study-level results: Higher TCR clonality did not directly relate to longer survival.

TCRdb's copy holds only in-frame clones and misses some; the assay was immunoSEQ multiplex PCR. The repertoire holds roughly 88,000 clones, roughly 77% seen once, with 2.1% in the top ten. This CDR3 comprises 13 residues. V shed 4 bases and J 10 bases; nucleotides not matched to a gene: 6. From germline, CDR1 is SGHAT and CDR2 FQDESV (reference sequence). Described time point: after dendritic cell vaccination, including at tumor progression/relapse. The chain recombines TRBV11-1 with TRBJ2-1; TRBD2 agrees at 8 bases. This sequence originates from a human donor with glioblastoma. This specimen was blood, taken after dendritic cell vaccination. The CDR3 here is CASSSRTSLEQFF. The CDR3 DNA sequence: TGTGCCAGCAGCTCACGGACTAGCCTAGAGCAGTTCTTC.